Sequencing of this T cell receptor (beta chain) was carried out in a study of early T cells in non-severe SARS-CoV-2 infection. The wider study: Sequenced bulk RNA came from whole blood that was unsorted, and chains were unpaired. Study-wide results and limits: The study's VDJdb matching favored anti-spike CD8 responses and missed private and CD4 specificities.

Ten or more counts support this clonotype. Its antigen remains unknown. CDR3 length: 15 amino acids. CDR1 LNHNV and CDR2 YYDKDF come from the germline V gene (reference sequence). Trimming took 4 bases from V and 2 from J, leaving 14 bases between them. Unique molecular identifier tags were affixed to discrete cDNA molecules. MiXCR, run by TCRdb on the 5' RACE reads, gives a single entry per CDR3 protein. The table includes tens of thousands of distinct CDR3 sequences, around 4.6% detected once. The chain couples TRBV15 to TRBJ2-5, with D uncertain. The sequenced sample was whole blood. The sequence was collected from an adult who was a healthcare worker with PCR-confirmed SARS-CoV-2 infection or an uninfected control (not recorded which). The CDR3 DNA is TGTGCCACCAGCAATGAGTACAGCCAGCAAGAGACCCAGTACTTC. Translated, it gives CATSNEYSQQETQYF.